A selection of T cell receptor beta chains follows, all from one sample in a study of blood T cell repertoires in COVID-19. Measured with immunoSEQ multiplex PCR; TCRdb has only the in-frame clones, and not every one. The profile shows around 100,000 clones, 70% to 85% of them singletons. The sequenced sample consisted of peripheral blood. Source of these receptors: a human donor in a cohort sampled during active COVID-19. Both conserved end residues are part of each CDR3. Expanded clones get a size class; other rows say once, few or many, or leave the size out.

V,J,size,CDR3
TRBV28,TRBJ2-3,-,CASSSPRGADTDTQYF
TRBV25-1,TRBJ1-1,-,CASSPDRGLMNTEAFF
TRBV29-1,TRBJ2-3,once,CSVGEGLLTDTQYF
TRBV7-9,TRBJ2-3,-,CASSLQSGIWDTDTQYF
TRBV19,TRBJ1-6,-,CASSTTATGSYNSPLHF
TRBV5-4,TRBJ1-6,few,CASSLNRGQSPLHF
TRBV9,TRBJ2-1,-,CASSVAPPLTSGVGNEQFF
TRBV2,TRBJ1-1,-,CASSDLWSRVGSEAFF
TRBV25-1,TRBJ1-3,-,CASSEVVGSGNTIYF
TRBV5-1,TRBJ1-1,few,CASSLGQGGNTEAFF
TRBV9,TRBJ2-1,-,CASSVEGAGSYNEQFF
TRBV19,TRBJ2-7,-,CASSPRLAEAITYEQYF
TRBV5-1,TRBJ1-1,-,CASSFQGVNTEAFF
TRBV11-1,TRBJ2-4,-,CASSPRGTIAKNIQYF
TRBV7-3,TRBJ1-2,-,CASSLSRTGLSEGYTF
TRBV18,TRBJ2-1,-,CASSRGSGSLTSTNEQFF
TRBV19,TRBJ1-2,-,CASSSVRQRSYGYTF
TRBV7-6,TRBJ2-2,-,CASSRSGSSGELFF
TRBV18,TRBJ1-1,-,CATKGQMNTEAFF
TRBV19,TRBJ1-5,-,CASGGAREFQPQHF
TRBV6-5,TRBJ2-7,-,CASSPRASGSYEQYF
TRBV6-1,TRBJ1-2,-,CASRNQTYGYTF
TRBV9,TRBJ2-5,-,CASSPQSLRGGETQYF
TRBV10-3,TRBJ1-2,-,CAISESQYSNYGYTF
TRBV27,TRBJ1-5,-,CASSPDRGYQPQHF
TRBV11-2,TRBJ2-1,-,CASSPLPGTFYNEQFF
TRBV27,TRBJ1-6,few,CASSRQEFNSPLHF
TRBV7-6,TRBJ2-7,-,CASSSLSEQYF
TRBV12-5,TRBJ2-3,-,CASGPGSPDTQYF
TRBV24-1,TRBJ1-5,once,CATSDGANQPQHF
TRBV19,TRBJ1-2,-,CASSPPGGGKGYGYTF
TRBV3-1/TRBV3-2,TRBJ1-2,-,CASSPQGRQGGGYTF
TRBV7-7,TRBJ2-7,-,CASSLAPGGGHEQYF
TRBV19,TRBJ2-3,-,CASTHGRVSTDTQYF
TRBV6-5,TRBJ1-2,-,CASRPGSEGGYTF
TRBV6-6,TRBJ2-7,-,CASRPAGTGSSYEQYF
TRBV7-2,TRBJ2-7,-,CASSFGQVYEQYF
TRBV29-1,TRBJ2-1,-,CSVHSDGLAKNQFF
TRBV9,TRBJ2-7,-,CASSGEGRMGQYF
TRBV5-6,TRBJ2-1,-,CASSSKSSYNEQFF
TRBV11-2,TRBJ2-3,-,CASSLVRGTDTQYF
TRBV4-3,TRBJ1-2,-,CASSQRVGAEYGYTF
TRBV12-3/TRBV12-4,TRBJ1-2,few,CASSLAVTAGCTF
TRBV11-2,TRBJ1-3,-,CASSFQGGSGNTIYF
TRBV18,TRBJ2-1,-,CASSPGTSGYNEQFF
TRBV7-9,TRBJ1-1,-,CASSLEGTGPNTEAFF
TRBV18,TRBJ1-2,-,CASSPPTQGNGYTF
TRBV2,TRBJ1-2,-,CASSEPRVHGYTF
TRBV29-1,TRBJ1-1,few,CSVVGENTEAFF
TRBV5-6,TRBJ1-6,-,CASSLWGSRLDSPLHF
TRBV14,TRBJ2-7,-,CASSQRTVGEQYF
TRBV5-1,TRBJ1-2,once,CASSSSGTGYYGYTF
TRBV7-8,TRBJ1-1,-,CASRLDRVGNTEAFF
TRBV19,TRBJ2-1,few,CASSPRGSGGPFYNEQFF